These 24 T cell receptor beta chains were all obtained from the same sample, sequenced in a study of T cell responses to AZD1222 COVID-19 vaccine. The table came from immunoSEQ multiplex PCR; TCRdb's copy has only in-frame clones and leaves some out. Of around 110,000 clones listed, about 91% are singletons. The specimen comprised peripheral blood, sampled 28 days after the second AZD1222 dose. The receptors were gathered from an adult who received the AZD1222 COVID-19 vaccine.

As DNA, the CDR3 is TGTGCCAGCAGTTGGGGCCCTGAAGCTTTCTTT. This gives the protein CASSWGPEAFF. The chain employs TRBV6-5 and TRBJ1-1; the D gene is possibly TRBD1 (5 bases). The CDR3 loop spans 11 amino acids. The V end lost 4 bases, the J end lost 6 bases, and 6 bases lay between the germline ends. Per germline, CDR1 MNHEY and CDR2 SVGAGI.

V and J are TRBV3-1 (or the pseudogene TRBV3-2) and TRBJ1-2; D is unclear. Germline V CDR1 and CDR2: LGHDT, YNNKEL (reference sequence). The CDR3 is made up of 16 amino acids. The V end was cut by 1 base, the J end by 4 bases, with 16 bases between. CDR3 protein: CASSQVSGSEVYGYTF. CDR3 sequence (DNA): TGTGCCAGCAGCCAAGTATCAGGATCCGAGGTCTATGGCTACACCTTC.

The chain uses TRBV9 and TRBJ2-5; 10 bases map to TRBD2. With V trimmed by 1 base and J by 2 bases, 5 bases remained unmatched. CDR3 length: 16 amino acids. Germline CDR1 and CDR2: SGDLS and YYNGEE. The CDR3 is CASSVRPSGRQETQYF. The CDR3 nucleotides read TGTGCCAGCAGCGTACGTCCTAGCGGGAGACAAGAGACCCAGTACTTC.

The gene calls are TRBV11-2 and TRBJ1-2; no clear D. V shed 5 bases and J shed 7 bases, with 17 bases lying between them. This CDR3 region has 14 residues. Per germline, CDR1 SGHAT and CDR2 FQNNGV. CDR3 region: CASSGLRGGGGYTF. CDR3 sequence (DNA): TGTGCCAGCAGCGGACTGCGCGGAGGAGGTGGCTACACCTTC.

The chain links TRBV2 to TRBJ1-1, with a possible D match to TRBD1 (6 bases). V shed 4 bases and J shed 11 bases, with 8 bases lying between them. CDR3 length: 10 amino acids. CDR1 SNHLY and CDR2 FYNNEI come from the germline V gene. Here the CDR3 reads CASSGRGAFF. Here the CDR3 DNA reads TGTGCCAGCAGTGGAAGGGGGGCTTTCTTT.

The genes are TRBV6-5 and TRBJ1-1, with 7 bases that match TRBD1. Germline V CDR1 and CDR2: MNHEY, SVGAGI. V was pared by 7 bases and J by 3 bases, with 8 bases of the junction left unmatched. The CDR3 covers 14 residues. The CDR3 sequence is CASTPRDRHTEAFF. The CDR3 DNA is TGTGCCAGCACCCCACGGGACAGACACACTGAAGCTTTCTTT.

The CDR3 sequence: CASTLLAGGPHEQYF. The CDR3 DNA is TGTGCCAGCACCCTCTTAGCGGGAGGGCCCCACGAGCAGTACTTC. This chain uses TRBV7-6 with TRBJ2-7; 11 bases match TRBD2. The CDR3 is 15 amino acids. The germline V gene encodes CDR1 SGHVS and CDR2 FNYEAQ. Trimming removed 7 bases from V and 5 bases from J; junction bases left unmatched: 10. Full variable domain (outside the CDR3, taken from reference TRBV7-6 and TRBJ2-7): GAGVSQSPRYKVTKRGQDVALRCDPISGHVSLYWYRQALGQGPEFLTYFNYEAQQDKSGLPNDRFSAERPEGSISTLTIQRTEQRDSAMYRCASTLLAGGPHEQYFGPGTRLTVT.

The chain uses TRBV28 and TRBJ1-3, with TRBD1 matching over 9 bases. Germline CDR1 MDHEN, CDR2 SYDVKM. V lost 6 bases and J lost 8; bases outside the gene matches: 8. This CDR3 has 14 residues. CDR3 sequence reads: CASRGDRVGDTIYF. DNA for the CDR3: TGTGCCAGCAGGGGGGACAGGGTGGGTGACACCATATATTTT.

This sequence joins TRBV10-1 and TRBJ2-7; D unclear. This CDR3 is 10 amino acids long. CDR1 is WNHNN and CDR2 is SYGVQD in the germline V gene (reference sequence). V shed 8 bases and J shed 3 bases, with 5 bases lying between them. This chain's CDR3 is CASGDYEQYF. CDR3 coding DNA: TGCGCCAGCGGCGACTACGAGCAGTACTTC.

CDR3: CASSNPGEQFF. The CDR3 DNA is TGTGCCAGCAGCAACCCAGGGGAGCAGTTCTTC. The V and J genes are TRBV7-6 and TRBJ2-1; D is perhaps TRBD1 (5 bases). CDR3 length equals 11 residues. Germline V gene sequence: CDR1 SGHVS, CDR2 FNYEAQ. Trimming took 5 bases from V and 10 from J, leaving 9 bases between them.

In DNA, the CDR3 is TGTGCCAGCAGTACCCTTAGCGGGAGGGCATCCAATGAGCAGTTCTTC. Translating gives CASSTLSGRASNEQFF. This chain connects TRBV28 to TRBJ2-1, with 11 bases lining up with TRBD2. J lost 6 bases, V lost 5 bases, and 9 bases had no gene match. The CDR3 consists of 16 residues. The germline CDR1 and CDR2 sequences are MDHEN and SYDVKM. Full variable domain (rest looked up from reference TRBV28 and TRBJ2-1): DVKVTQSSRYLVKRTGEKVFLECVQDMDHENMFWYRQDPGLGLRLIYFSYDVKMKEKGDIPEGYSVSREKKERFSLILESASTNQTSMYLCASSTLSGRASNEQFFGPGTRLTVL.

Remarks on this clone: Other DNA sequences in this sample translate to the same CDR3. The V call is TRBV10-2, the J call TRBJ1-3; D not resolved. Trimming stripped 0 bases from V and 0 bases from J, with 0 bases between. The CDR3 sequence is 13 residues long. The germline V gene has CDR1 WSHSY and CDR2 SAAADI. CDR3 sequence: CASSESSGNTIYF. The CDR3 DNA reads TGCGCCAGCAGTGAGTCCTCTGGAAACACCATATATTTT.

V and J are TRBV10-2 and TRBJ2-5, with TRBD2 matching over 10 bases. V was pared by 7 bases and J by 7 bases, with 21 bases of the junction left unmatched. This CDR3 is built from 18 residues. CDR1 is WSHSY and CDR2 is SAAADI in the germline V gene. The CDR3: CASTRRTLAGGLGGTQYF. Here the CDR3 DNA reads TGCGCCAGCACCAGAAGGACGTTAGCGGGAGGTCTTGGAGGGACCCAGTACTTC.

V and J are TRBV11-2 and TRBJ2-1; D remains unclear. The CDR3 loop spans 11 amino acids. Germline assignment: CDR1 SGHAT and CDR2 FQNNGV. V was pared by 5 bases and J by 4 bases, with 3 bases between. CDR3 nucleotide sequence: TGTGCCAGCAGCCCTTACAATGAGCAGTTCTTC. This sequence encodes CASSPYNEQFF.

The chain carries TRBV7-3 and TRBJ1-1; D gene uncertain. Deletions cut 4 bases from V and 1 base from J, with 7 bases between. CDR3 length equals 13 residues. In germline, CDR1 is SGHTA, CDR2 FQGTGA. The chain's CDR3 is CASSYARNTEAFF. CDR3 coding DNA: TGTGCCAGCAGCTACGCTAGGAACACTGAAGCTTTCTTT.

The rearrangement uses TRBV27 and TRBJ1-3, with D maybe TRBD1 (5 bases). CDR1 is MNHEY, CDR2 SMNVEV, per germline (reference sequence). This CDR3 has 16 residues. Trimming cost V 4 bases and J 3 bases, with 16 bases left between them. The CDR3 here is CASSSSLGEVGNTIYF. For the CDR3, the DNA is TGTGCCAGCAGTTCGTCGCTGGGGGAGGTTGGAAACACCATATATTTT.

The chain recombines TRBV6-5 with TRBJ1-1; D gene uncertain. The CDR3 has 15 amino acids. Germline CDR1 and CDR2: MNHEY and SVGAGI. V lost 5 bases, J lost 0 bases, and 13 bases lay in between. CDR3 sequence: CASSRASAMNTEAFF. Here the CDR3 DNA reads TGTGCCAGCAGTAGAGCCTCAGCTATGAACACTGAAGCTTTCTTT.

This sequence joins TRBV11-2 and TRBJ2-7; 7 bases are a match to TRBD2. CDR1 and CDR2 (germline): SGHAT, FQNNGV. The CDR3 runs 15 residues. The trim removed 2 bases at V and 3 bases at J, leaving 7 bases unmatched. CDR3 in amino acids: CASSLQGLQIYEQYF. The CDR3 DNA is TGTGCCAGCAGCTTACAGGGACTACAGATCTACGAGCAGTACTTC.

V usage is TRBV6-5 and J usage is TRBJ1-2; no clear D. Germline loops: CDR1 MNHEY, CDR2 SVGAGI. V was shortened by 7 bases and J by 2 bases, with 11 bases between the two germline ends. The CDR3 runs 13 residues. The CDR3 sequence is CASTLDLNYGYTF. CDR3 coding DNA: TGTGCCAGCACCCTGGACCTGAACTATGGCTACACCTTC.

The chain combines TRBV2 with TRBJ1-1, with 7 positions matching TRBD1. This CDR3 has 13 residues. J lost 4 bases, V lost 7 bases, and 6 bases had no gene match. Germline V lookup: CDR1 SNHLY, CDR2 FYNNEI. The CDR3 nucleotides read TGTGCCAGCACAGGGGGTTCGGGCACTGAAGCTTTCTTT. Its protein product is CASTGGSGTEAFF.

The V gene is TRBV27, the J gene TRBJ2-5; D possibly corresponds to TRBD1 (5 bases). This CDR3 is 14 amino acids long. Germline CDR1 is MNHEY and CDR2 is SMNVEV (reference sequence). The germline V and J ends were trimmed by 7 bases and 1 base, with 13 bases remaining between them. The CDR3 DNA is TGTGCCAGCACCCCGACAGACAGCCAAGAGACCCAGTACTTC. It yields the protein CASTPTDSQETQYF.

The J gene is TRBJ2-3, the V gene TRBV7-9; TRBD2 matches at 14 bases. With V trimmed by 0 bases and J by 7 bases, 3 bases remained unmatched. The length of the CDR3 is 16 residues. Germline V gene sequence: CDR1 SEHNR, CDR2 FQNEAQ (reference sequence). The CDR3 here is CASSLATSGRANTQYF. CDR3 coding DNA: TGTGCCAGCAGCTTAGCGACTAGCGGGAGGGCCAATACGCAGTATTTT.

This clone was found once. J is TRBJ2-7 and V is TRBV28; 8 bases fit TRBD1. The CDR3 has 13 residues. From germline, CDR1 is MDHEN and CDR2 SYDVKM. V dropped 8 bases and J dropped 1; count of bases not matched to a gene: 4. The CDR3 DNA follows: TGTGCCAGCCTCCGGGACAGGTCCTACGAGCAGTACTTC. Residues: CASLRDRSYEQYF.

This clone has only a few counts. The chain joins TRBV5-1 to TRBJ2-2, with 12 bases matching TRBD2. The germline V gene encodes CDR1 SGHRS and CDR2 YFSETQ. This CDR3 comprises 15 residues. Unmatched junction bases numbered 3, after V lost 4 bases and J lost 5 bases. CDR3 protein: CASSLAGGRTGELFF. The DNA for the CDR3 is TGCGCCAGCAGCCTAGCGGGAGGGCGAACCGGGGAGCTGTTTTTT. The whole variable domain, filled in from reference TRBV5-1 and TRBJ2-2, reads KAGVTQTPRYLIKTRGQQVTLSCSPISGHRSVSWYQQTPGQGLQFLFEYFSETQRNKGNFPGRFSGRQFSNSRSEMNVSTLELGDSALYLCASSLAGGRTGELFFGEGSRLTVL.